This T cell receptor (beta chain) was retrieved from a study of early stage breast cancer tumors. CDR3 length equals 13 residues. The germline V gene has CDR1 SGHKS and CDR2 YYEKEE (reference sequence). Trimming took off 5 bases at V and 0 bases at J, with 8 bases between the two ends. Libraries were prepared by immunoSEQ multiplex PCR; TCRdb keeps only in-frame clonotypes and omits some of them. The sample carries approximately 31,000 clones, roughly four fifths recorded once. Tumor samples used roughly 18-55 mg of diced tissue. This rearrangement joins TRBV5-5 to TRBJ1-1; TRBD1 might be the D (5 bases). This sequence was found in a person aged 25 to 39 with breast cancer. Sequencing was performed on breast tumor tissue. The CDR3 spells CASRGRVNTEAFF. CDR3 DNA: TGTGCCAGCAGGGGACGGGTGAACACTGAAGCTTTCTTT.